This TCR beta chain was sequenced in a study of T-cell reconstitution after alpha-beta-depleted transplantation in children. It was with unique molecular identifiers that the TCRbeta library was prepared. TCRdb processed the PCR reads anew with MiXCR; each CDR3 protein has one entry. This sample carries 330,000 or so distinct CDR3 sequences, 10% of them seen once, and the ten largest clones take more than 2%. V lost 5 bases and J 8 bases, leaving 20 bases between the germline ends. The CDR3 consists of 15 residues. CDR1 and CDR2 from the germline V gene are SGHAT and FQNNGV. The chain recombines TRBV11-2 with TRBJ2-3; possible D gene TRBD2, 7 bases. The specimen comprised PBMCs from the stem cell graft donor, sampled from the stem cell graft. The clonotype was recovered from a human donor who donated a stem cell graft to a child with acute lymphoblastic leukemia. The CDR3 loop reads CASSQPRGAGPTQYF. CDR3 DNA: TGTGCCAGCAGCCAGCCCCGGGGGGCGGGTCCTACGCAGTATTTT.